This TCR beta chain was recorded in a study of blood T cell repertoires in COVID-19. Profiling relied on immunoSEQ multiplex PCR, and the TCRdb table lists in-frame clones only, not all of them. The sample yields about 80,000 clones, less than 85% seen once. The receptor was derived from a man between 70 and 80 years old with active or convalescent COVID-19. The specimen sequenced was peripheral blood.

CDR3 protein: CASRPRGGTEAFF. The CDR3, as DNA: TGTGCCAGCAGGCCCAGGGGTGGCACTGAAGCTTTCTTT. The chain is built from TRBV5-5 and TRBJ1-1; perhaps TRBD1 as D (6 bases). V was cut by 5 bases and J by 4 bases, with 12 bases left in between. Germline assignment: CDR1 SGHKS and CDR2 YYEKEE (reference sequence). The CDR3 runs 13 residues.